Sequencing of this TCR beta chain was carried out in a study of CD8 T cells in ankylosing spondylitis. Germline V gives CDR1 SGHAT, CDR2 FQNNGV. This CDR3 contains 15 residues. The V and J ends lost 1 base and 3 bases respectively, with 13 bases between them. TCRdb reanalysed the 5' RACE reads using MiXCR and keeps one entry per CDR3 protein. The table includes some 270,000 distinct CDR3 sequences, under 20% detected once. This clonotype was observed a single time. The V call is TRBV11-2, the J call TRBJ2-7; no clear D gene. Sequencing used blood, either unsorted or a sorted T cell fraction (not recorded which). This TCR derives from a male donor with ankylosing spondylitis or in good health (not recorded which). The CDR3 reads CASSLARRRIYEQYF. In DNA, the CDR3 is TGTGCCAGCAGCTTAGCCCGACGAAGGATCTACGAGCAGTACTTC.